A selection of T cell receptor beta chains follows, all from one sample in a study of T-cell reconstitution after alpha-beta-depleted transplantation in children. In TCRdb, the PCR reads were re-called with MiXCR into one record per CDR3 protein. The sample lists 900,000 or so distinct CDR3 sequences; 15% to 20% were seen once. The source was PBMCs, mostly from graft donor cells, collected 360 days after TCRalphabeta/CD19-depleted stem cell transplant. The receptors here all came from a male patient between 5 and 17 years old who had a stem cell transplant for acute lymphoblastic leukemia, so the T cells may come from the graft donor. CDR3s include the opening cysteine and the closing phenylalanine or tryptophan. Fields, in order: V gene, CDR3 length, J gene, clone size, D gene, CDR3 protein, CDR3 DNA. A D gene is named only where the DNA matches it firmly. Some rows have no size entry. The others give once, few or many, or a class for an expanded clone.

V gene: TRBV5-4
CDR3 length: 19
J gene: TRBJ2-1
clone size: .
D gene: .
CDR3 protein: CASSYETYSGWSSYNEQFF
CDR3 DNA: TGTGCCAGCAGCTACGAGACCTATAGCGGTTGGAGCTCCTACAATGAGCAGTTCTTC

V gene: TRBV7-3
CDR3 length: 15
J gene: TRBJ1-5
clone size: few
D gene: .
CDR3 protein: CASSSMGGNNQPQHF
CDR3 DNA: TGTGCCAGCAGCAGCATGGGGGGGAACAATCAGCCCCAGCATTTT

V gene: TRBV12-3/TRBV12-4
CDR3 length: 17
J gene: TRBJ1-2
clone size: once
D gene: .
CDR3 protein: CASSLVPPTLLNYGYTF
CDR3 DNA: TGTGCCAGCAGTTTAGTCCCACCCACTCTCCTTAACTATGGCTACACCTTC

V gene: TRBV29-1
CDR3 length: 10
J gene: TRBJ1-2
clone size: many
D gene: .
CDR3 protein: CSVGQGGYTF
CDR3 DNA: TGCAGCGTTGGGCAGGGCGGCTACACCTTC

V gene: TRBV7-9
CDR3 length: 13
J gene: TRBJ1-2
clone size: few
D gene: TRBD1
CDR3 protein: CASSTSGGNGYTF
CDR3 DNA: TGTGCCAGCAGCACCTCAGGGGGAAATGGCTACACCTTC

V gene: TRBV27
CDR3 length: 19
J gene: TRBJ2-1
clone size: .
D gene: TRBD1
CDR3 protein: CASSNSMIQGASWYNEQFF
CDR3 DNA: TGTGCCAGCAGTAACTCCATGATTCAGGGGGCCAGTTGGTACAATGAGCAGTTCTTC

V gene: TRBV5-1
CDR3 length: 17
J gene: TRBJ2-7
clone size: .
D gene: TRBD2
CDR3 protein: CASSPPWEGGLAYEQYF
CDR3 DNA: TGCGCCAGCAGCCCTCCTTGGGAGGGAGGGCTAGCCTACGAGCAGTACTTC

V gene: TRBV12-3/TRBV12-4
CDR3 length: 11
J gene: TRBJ2-3
clone size: many
D gene: .
CDR3 protein: CASSFGGTQYF
CDR3 DNA: TGTGCCAGCAGTTTCGGGGGTACGCAGTATTTT

V gene: TRBV9
CDR3 length: 15
J gene: TRBJ2-7
clone size: few
D gene: TRBD1
CDR3 protein: CASSVAHRGDYEQYF
CDR3 DNA: TGTGCCAGCAGCGTAGCCCACAGGGGGGACTACGAGCAGTACTTC

V gene: TRBV13
CDR3 length: 17
J gene: TRBJ2-7
clone size: few
D gene: TRBD2
CDR3 protein: CASSLTAGGPASYEQYF
CDR3 DNA: TGTGCCAGCAGCTTAACAGCGGGAGGGCCAGCGTCCTACGAGCAGTACTTC

V gene: TRBV7-8
CDR3 length: 14
J gene: TRBJ2-7
clone size: once
D gene: TRBD2
CDR3 protein: CASSLVAGAFEQYF
CDR3 DNA: TGTGCCAGCAGCTTAGTAGCGGGAGCGTTCGAGCAGTACTTC

V gene: TRBV5-1
CDR3 length: 14
J gene: TRBJ1-1
clone size: few
D gene: .
CDR3 protein: CASSQGSREPEAFF
CDR3 DNA: TGCGCCAGCAGTCAGGGGTCCCGGGAGCCTGAAGCTTTCTTT

V gene: TRBV7-6
CDR3 length: 15
J gene: TRBJ2-1
clone size: .
D gene: TRBD2
CDR3 protein: CASSRGGRGVDEQFF
CDR3 DNA: TGTGCCAGCAGCCGGGGCGGGAGGGGGGTGGATGAGCAGTTCTTC

V gene: TRBV7-9
CDR3 length: 15
J gene: TRBJ2-6
clone size: few
D gene: .
CDR3 protein: CASSLDPGRTNVLTF
CDR3 DNA: TGTGCCAGCAGCTTAGATCCAGGGCGGACCAACGTCCTGACTTTC

V gene: TRBV7-3
CDR3 length: 15
J gene: TRBJ2-3
clone size: .
D gene: .
CDR3 protein: CASSLGLSGTDTQYF
CDR3 DNA: TGTGCCAGCAGCCTCGGACTCTCCGGCACAGATACGCAGTATTTT

V gene: TRBV4-2
CDR3 length: 15
J gene: TRBJ2-3
clone size: few
D gene: .
CDR3 protein: CASSDNIYSRDTQYF
CDR3 DNA: TGTGCCAGCAGCGACAACATATACTCCAGGGATACGCAGTATTTT

V gene: TRBV4-1
CDR3 length: 16
J gene: TRBJ2-5
clone size: .
D gene: TRBD2
CDR3 protein: CASSQPLGRRQETQYF
CDR3 DNA: TGCGCCAGCAGCCAACCTCTCGGGAGGCGCCAAGAGACCCAGTACTTC

V gene: TRBV15
CDR3 length: 16
J gene: TRBJ2-7
clone size: few
D gene: .
CDR3 protein: CATSRDHAASSYEQYF
CDR3 DNA: TGTGCCACCAGCAGAGATCATGCCGCTAGCTCCTACGAGCAGTACTTC

V gene: TRBV6-1
CDR3 length: 14
J gene: TRBJ2-7
clone size: .
D gene: TRBD1
CDR3 protein: CASKNRGVYYEQYF
CDR3 DNA: TGTGCCAGCAAGAACAGGGGGGTTTACTACGAGCAGTACTTC

V gene: TRBV12-3/TRBV12-4
CDR3 length: 16
J gene: TRBJ2-2
clone size: few
D gene: .
CDR3 protein: CASSLFPSSFTGELFF
CDR3 DNA: TGTGCCAGCAGTTTATTCCCTTCCTCTTTCACCGGGGAGCTGTTTTTT

V gene: TRBV5-4
CDR3 length: 19
J gene: TRBJ2-1
clone size: few
D gene: .
CDR3 protein: CASSLAEVIAASSYNEQFF
CDR3 DNA: TGTGCCAGCAGCTTGGCCGAGGTCATAGCGGCCAGCTCCTACAATGAGCAGTTCTTC

V gene: TRBV11-2
CDR3 length: 18
J gene: TRBJ2-3
clone size: .
D gene: .
CDR3 protein: CASSTFRRDLRSTDTQYF
CDR3 DNA: TGTGCCAGCAGCACCTTTCGGCGGGACCTAAGGAGCACAGATACGCAGTATTTT

V gene: TRBV7-6
CDR3 length: 15
J gene: TRBJ2-3
clone size: .
D gene: TRBD2
CDR3 protein: CASSPTSGGTDTQYF
CDR3 DNA: TGTGCCAGCAGCCCCACTAGCGGGGGCACAGATACGCAGTATTTT

V gene: TRBV27
CDR3 length: 14
J gene: TRBJ2-2
clone size: .
D gene: .
CDR3 protein: CASSFYRQTGELFF
CDR3 DNA: TGTGCCAGCAGTTTTTATAGACAGACCGGGGAGCTGTTTTTT

V gene: TRBV12-3/TRBV12-4
CDR3 length: 17
J gene: TRBJ2-7
clone size: few
D gene: .
CDR3 protein: CASSLVARGPSSYEQYF
CDR3 DNA: TGTGCCAGCAGTTTAGTAGCCCGCGGCCCTAGCTCCTACGAGCAGTACTTC

V gene: TRBV4-1
CDR3 length: 19
J gene: TRBJ2-7
clone size: .
D gene: TRBD2
CDR3 protein: CASSQDGSVLLAGAYEQYF
CDR3 DNA: TGCGCCAGCAGCCAAGACGGATCGGTTTTACTAGCGGGGGCCTACGAGCAGTACTTC

V gene: TRBV27
CDR3 length: 14
J gene: TRBJ2-1
clone size: .
D gene: TRBD2
CDR3 protein: CAILLAGVSNEQFF
CDR3 DNA: TGTGCCATCTTACTAGCGGGAGTATCCAATGAGCAGTTCTTC

V gene: TRBV20-1
CDR3 length: 13
J gene: TRBJ1-4
clone size: .
D gene: TRBD1
CDR3 protein: CSATTGPVEKLFF
CDR3 DNA: TGCAGTGCAACGACAGGGCCGGTGGAAAAACTGTTTTTT

V gene: TRBV6-5
CDR3 length: 13
J gene: TRBJ2-1
clone size: few
D gene: .
CDR3 protein: CASSYYRAGEQFF
CDR3 DNA: TGTGCCAGCAGTTACTACAGGGCTGGTGAGCAGTTCTTC

V gene: TRBV11-2
CDR3 length: 14
J gene: TRBJ1-1
clone size: .
D gene: .
CDR3 protein: CASSLASGHTEAFF
CDR3 DNA: TGTGCCAGCAGCTTAGCATCCGGGCACACTGAAGCTTTCTTT

V gene: TRBV29-1
CDR3 length: 11
J gene: TRBJ2-7
clone size: .
D gene: .
CDR3 protein: CSVGELGEQYF
CDR3 DNA: TGCAGCGTTGGGGAATTAGGCGAGCAGTACTTC

V gene: TRBV18
CDR3 length: 14
J gene: TRBJ2-7
clone size: few
D gene: .
CDR3 protein: CASSPLESHYEQYF
CDR3 DNA: TGTGCCAGCTCACCCCTAGAGAGTCACTACGAGCAGTACTTC

V gene: TRBV20-1
CDR3 length: 12
J gene: TRBJ2-1
clone size: .
D gene: .
CDR3 protein: CSAYPINNEQFF
CDR3 DNA: TGCAGTGCCTACCCGATTAACAATGAGCAGTTCTTC

V gene: TRBV5-1
CDR3 length: 15
J gene: TRBJ2-2
clone size: few
D gene: .
CDR3 protein: CASSLDTGNTGELFF
CDR3 DNA: TGCGCCAGCAGCTTGGACACGGGGAACACCGGGGAGCTGTTTTTT

V gene: TRBV20-1
CDR3 length: 13
J gene: TRBJ2-3
clone size: .
D gene: .
CDR3 protein: CSAIGTLTDTQYF
CDR3 DNA: TGCAGTGCTATAGGGACCCTCACAGATACGCAGTATTTT

V gene: TRBV4-2
CDR3 length: 18
J gene: TRBJ2-7
clone size: few
D gene: TRBD2
CDR3 protein: CASSQEGAGLAGAYEQYF
CDR3 DNA: TGTGCCAGCAGCCAAGAAGGGGCAGGACTAGCGGGAGCCTACGAGCAGTACTTC

V gene: TRBV12-3/TRBV12-4
CDR3 length: 15
J gene: TRBJ2-7
clone size: few
D gene: TRBD1
CDR3 protein: CASSNTGTGLYEQYF
CDR3 DNA: TGTGCCAGCAGTAATACCGGGACAGGGCTCTACGAGCAGTACTTC

V gene: TRBV27
CDR3 length: 14
J gene: TRBJ1-1
clone size: .
D gene: .
CDR3 protein: CASSLFRAGTEAFF
CDR3 DNA: TGTGCCAGCAGTTTATTCAGGGCCGGCACTGAAGCTTTCTTT

V gene: TRBV5-1
CDR3 length: 15
J gene: TRBJ2-7
clone size: many
D gene: .
CDR3 protein: CASSFAGGQFYEQYF
CDR3 DNA: TGCGCCAGCAGCTTTGCTGGGGGGCAGTTCTACGAGCAGTACTTC

V gene: TRBV6-1
CDR3 length: 16
J gene: TRBJ2-1
clone size: few
D gene: .
CDR3 protein: CASSLAWTTLRDEQFF
CDR3 DNA: TGTGCCAGCAGTCTCGCATGGACTACCCTTCGGGATGAGCAGTTCTTC

V gene: TRBV7-9
CDR3 length: 12
J gene: TRBJ2-7
clone size: .
D gene: .
CDR3 protein: CASSFNDYEQYF
CDR3 DNA: TGTGCCAGCAGCTTCAACGACTACGAGCAGTACTTC